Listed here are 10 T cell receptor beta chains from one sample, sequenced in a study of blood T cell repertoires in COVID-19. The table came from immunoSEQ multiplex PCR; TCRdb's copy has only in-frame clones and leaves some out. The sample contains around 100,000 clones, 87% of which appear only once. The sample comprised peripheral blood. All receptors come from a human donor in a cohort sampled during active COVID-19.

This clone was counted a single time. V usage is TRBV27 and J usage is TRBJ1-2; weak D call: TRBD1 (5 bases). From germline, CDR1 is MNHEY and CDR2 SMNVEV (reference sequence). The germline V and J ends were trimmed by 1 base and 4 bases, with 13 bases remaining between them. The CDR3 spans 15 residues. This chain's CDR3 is CASSLWEGLGYGYTF. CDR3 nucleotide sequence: TGTGCCAGCAGTTTATGGGAGGGGCTGGGCTATGGCTACACCTTC.

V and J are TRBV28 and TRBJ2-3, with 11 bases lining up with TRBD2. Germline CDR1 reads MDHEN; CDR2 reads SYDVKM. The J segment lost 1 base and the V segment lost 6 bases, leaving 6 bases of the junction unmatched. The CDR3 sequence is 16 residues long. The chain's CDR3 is CASSLLAGVGTDTQYF. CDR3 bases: TGTGCCAGCAGCCTACTAGCGGGAGTCGGCACAGATACGCAGTATTTT.

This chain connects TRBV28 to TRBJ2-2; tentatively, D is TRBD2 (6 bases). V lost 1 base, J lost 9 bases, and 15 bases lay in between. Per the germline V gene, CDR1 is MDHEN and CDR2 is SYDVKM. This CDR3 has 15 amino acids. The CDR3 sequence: CASSLLSPGTWELFF. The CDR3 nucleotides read TGTGCCAGCAGTTTATTATCCCCCGGGACTTGGGAGCTGTTTTTT.

The CDR3 region has the DNA TGTGCCAGCAGTGATTTCGGGGGAACTCGAAGCAATCAGCCCCAGCATTTT. Residues: CASSDFGGTRSNQPQHF. The chain joins TRBV2 to TRBJ1-5; TRBD1 might be the D (5 bases). The V and J ends lost 3 bases and 1 base respectively, with 16 bases between them. The CDR3 covers 17 residues. Germline V CDR1 and CDR2: SNHLY, FYNNEI.

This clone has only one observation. CDR3 in DNA: TGTGCCAGCAGCTTGGGTAGCGGAAATGAGCAGTTCTTC. The encoded protein is CASSLGSGNEQFF. This chain connects TRBV7-9 to TRBJ2-1, with D perhaps TRBD2 (6 bases). The CDR3 has 13 residues. From germline, CDR1 is SEHNR and CDR2 FQNEAQ (reference sequence). V gave up 3 bases and J gave up 7 bases, with 10 bases separating them.

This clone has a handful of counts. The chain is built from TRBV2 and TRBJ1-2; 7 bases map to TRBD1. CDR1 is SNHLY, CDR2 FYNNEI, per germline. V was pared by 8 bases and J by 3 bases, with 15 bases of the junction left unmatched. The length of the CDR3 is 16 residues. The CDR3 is CASSQWGTVGDYGYTF. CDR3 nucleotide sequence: TGTGCCAGCTCCCAATGGGGGACAGTCGGTGACTATGGCTACACCTTC.

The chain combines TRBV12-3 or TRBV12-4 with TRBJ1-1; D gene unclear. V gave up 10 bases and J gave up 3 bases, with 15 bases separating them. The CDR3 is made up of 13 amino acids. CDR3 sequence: CANLRGSDTEAFF. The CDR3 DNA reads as TGTGCCAACCTTCGGGGAAGTGACACTGAAGCTTTCTTT.

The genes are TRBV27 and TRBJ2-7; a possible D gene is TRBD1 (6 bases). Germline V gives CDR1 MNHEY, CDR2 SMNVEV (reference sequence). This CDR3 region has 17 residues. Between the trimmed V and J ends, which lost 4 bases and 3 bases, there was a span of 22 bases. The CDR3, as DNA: TGTGCCAGCAGTTCCCACCGTCCGGCAGGGGTTAGCTACGAGCAGTACTTC. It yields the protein CASSSHRPAGVSYEQYF.

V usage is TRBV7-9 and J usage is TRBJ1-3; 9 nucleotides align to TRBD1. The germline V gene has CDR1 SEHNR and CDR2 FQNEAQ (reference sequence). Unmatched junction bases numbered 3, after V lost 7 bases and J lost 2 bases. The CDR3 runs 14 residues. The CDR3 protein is CASKGQGTGNTIYF. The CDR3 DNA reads TGTGCCAGCAAGGGACAGGGTACTGGAAACACCATATATTTT. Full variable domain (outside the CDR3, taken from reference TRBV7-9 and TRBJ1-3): DTGVSQNPRHKITKRGQNVTFRCDPISEHNRLYWYRQTLGQGPEFLTYFQNEAQLEKSRLLSDRFSAERPKGSFSTLEIQRTEQGDSAMYLCASKGQGTGNTIYFGEGSWLTVV.

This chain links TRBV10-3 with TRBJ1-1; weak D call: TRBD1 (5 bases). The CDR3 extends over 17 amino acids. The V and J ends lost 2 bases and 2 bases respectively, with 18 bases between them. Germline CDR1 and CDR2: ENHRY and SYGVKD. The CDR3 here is CAISEVQGAAPNTEAFF. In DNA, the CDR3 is TGTGCCATCAGTGAGGTTCAGGGCGCAGCCCCTAACACTGAAGCTTTCTTT.